A single T cell receptor (beta chain) is shown here with its context. This specimen belongs to a study of blood T cell repertoires in COVID-19. Whole-study context: There were acute and convalescent COVID-19 samples, and they came from the United States, Italy and Spain. Nucleic acid was either cDNA or gDNA, and it came from T cells, B-cell-depleted T cells, or PBMCs.

Per the original data handling: Reference gene primer amplification gave nucleated cell count estimates. The protocol was immunoSEQ multiplex PCR, while the TCRdb copy is restricted to in-frame clones and leaves out a portion. V and J calls and clone size are given by that table; D and trimming were obtained from the DNA. Of 200,000 to 300,000 clones listed, about 81% are singletons. V was clipped by 0 bases and J by 5 bases; unmatched bases: 11. This CDR3 is built from 17 residues. The sequence was obtained from a woman in her fifties or sixties with active or convalescent COVID-19. Sequenced input: peripheral blood. The chain links TRBV23-1 to TRBJ1-2; 8 nucleotides line up with TRBD1. TRBV23-1 is flagged as an ORF with uncertain function. CDR3 nucleotide sequence: TGCGCCAGCAGTCAATCGCCGATGGACAGGGTGTGGTATGGCTACACCTTC. It codes for CASSQSPMDRVWYGYTF.